This T cell receptor (beta chain) was retrieved from a study of OX40 agonist ivuxolimab in advanced cancers. Study-level background: The study treated patients with ivuxolimab, an agonistic anti-OX40 (CD134) antibody. Having had anti-PD-1, anti-PD-L1 or anti-CTLA-4 therapy before was allowed, and approximately 40% had some. Study-wide points: Relatively little clonal expansion, among the lowest observed, appeared in partial responders at 0.1-3.0 mg/kg.

The germline V gene has CDR1 SNHLY and CDR2 FYNNEI. The J segment lost 1 base and the V segment lost 7 bases, leaving 5 bases of the junction unmatched. The CDR3 extends over 14 amino acids. Assay used: immunoSEQ multiplex PCR; TCRdb lists only in-frame clones, some missing. Among over 70,000 clones, around 86% were seen once, and the ten largest hold around 7%. As concerns this clone: Antigen specificity is unknown.

The receptor's source is an adult with an advanced solid tumor such as melanoma, head and neck, liver or kidney cancer. The chain couples TRBV2 to TRBJ2-7; TRBD1 agrees at 9 bases. Source: CD4+ or CD8+ T cells sorted from blood, taken in a trial of the OX40 agonist ivuxolimab. The CDR3 DNA is TGTGCCAGCAACCGGGACAGGGTATCCTACGAGCAGTACTTC. Translated: CASNRDRVSYEQYF.